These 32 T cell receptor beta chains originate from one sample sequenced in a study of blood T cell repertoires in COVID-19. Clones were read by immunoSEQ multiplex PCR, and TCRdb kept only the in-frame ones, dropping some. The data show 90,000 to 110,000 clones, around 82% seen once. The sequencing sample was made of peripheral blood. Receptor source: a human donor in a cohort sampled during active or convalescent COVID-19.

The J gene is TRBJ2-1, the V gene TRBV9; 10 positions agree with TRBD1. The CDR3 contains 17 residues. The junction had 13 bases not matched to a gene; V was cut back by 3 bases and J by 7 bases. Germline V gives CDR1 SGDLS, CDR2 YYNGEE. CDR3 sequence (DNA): TGTGCCAGCAGCGGGAGGGGACAGGGGTTAGCGGCGAATGAGCAGTTCTTC. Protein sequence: CASSGRGQGLAANEQFF.

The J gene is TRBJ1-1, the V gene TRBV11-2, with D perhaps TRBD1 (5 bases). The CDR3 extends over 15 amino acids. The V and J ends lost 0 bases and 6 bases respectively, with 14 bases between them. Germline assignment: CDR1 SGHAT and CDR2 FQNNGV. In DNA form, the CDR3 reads TGTGCCAGCAGCTTAGAAGGGGTTTATTCATCTGAAGCTTTCTTT. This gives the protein CASSLEGVYSSEAFF. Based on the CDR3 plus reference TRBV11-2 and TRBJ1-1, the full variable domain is EAGVAQSPRYKIIEKRQSVAFWCNPISGHATLYWYQQILGQGPKLLIQFQNNGVVDDSQLPKDRFSAERLKGVDSTLKIQPAKLEDSAVYLCASSLEGVYSSEAFFGQGTRLTVV.

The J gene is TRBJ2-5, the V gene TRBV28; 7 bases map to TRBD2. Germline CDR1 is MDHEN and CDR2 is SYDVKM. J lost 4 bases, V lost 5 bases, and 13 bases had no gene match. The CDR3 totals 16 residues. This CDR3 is CASSTAGDLGLETQYF. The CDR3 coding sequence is TGTGCCAGCAGTACCGCGGGGGACTTGGGTTTAGAGACCCAGTACTTC.

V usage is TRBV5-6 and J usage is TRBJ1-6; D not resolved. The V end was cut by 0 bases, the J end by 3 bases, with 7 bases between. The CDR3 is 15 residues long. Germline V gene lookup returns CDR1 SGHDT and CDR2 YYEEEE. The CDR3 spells CASSLGSVYNSPLHF. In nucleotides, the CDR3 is TGTGCCAGCAGCTTGGGCAGCGTCTATAATTCACCCCTCCACTTT.

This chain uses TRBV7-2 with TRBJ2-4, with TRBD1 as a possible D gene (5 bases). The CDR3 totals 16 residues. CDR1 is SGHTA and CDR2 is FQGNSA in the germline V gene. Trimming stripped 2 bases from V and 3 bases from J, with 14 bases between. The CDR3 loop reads CASSLLPRVVKNIQYF. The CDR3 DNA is TGTGCCAGCAGCTTATTACCCAGGGTGGTCAAAAACATTCAGTACTTC.

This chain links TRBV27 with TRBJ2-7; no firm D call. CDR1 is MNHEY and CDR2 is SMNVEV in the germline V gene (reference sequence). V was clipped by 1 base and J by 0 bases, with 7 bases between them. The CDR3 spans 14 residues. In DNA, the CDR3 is TGTGCCAGCAGTTTATGGTCGAGCTCCTACGAGCAGTACTTC. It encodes CASSLWSSSYEQYF.

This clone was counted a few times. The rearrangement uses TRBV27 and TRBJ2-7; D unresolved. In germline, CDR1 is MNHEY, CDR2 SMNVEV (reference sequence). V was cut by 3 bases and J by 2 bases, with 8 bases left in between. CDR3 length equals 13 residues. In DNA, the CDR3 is TGTGCCAGCAGTTTTGGAGACCCCTACGAGCAGTACTTC. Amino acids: CASSFGDPYEQYF.

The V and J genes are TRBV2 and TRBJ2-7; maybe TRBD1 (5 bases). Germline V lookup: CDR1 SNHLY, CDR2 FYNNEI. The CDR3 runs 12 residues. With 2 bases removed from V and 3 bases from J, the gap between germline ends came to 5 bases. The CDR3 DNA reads TGTGCCAGCAGTGAAAGGGGCTACGAGCAGTACTTC. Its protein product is CASSERGYEQYF.

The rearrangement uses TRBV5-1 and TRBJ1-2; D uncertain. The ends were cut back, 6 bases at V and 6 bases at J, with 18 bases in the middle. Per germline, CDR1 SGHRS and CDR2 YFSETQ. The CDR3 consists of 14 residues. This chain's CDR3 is CASTKDPEGHGYTF. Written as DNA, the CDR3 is TGCGCCAGCACTAAAGACCCCGAGGGTCATGGCTACACCTTC. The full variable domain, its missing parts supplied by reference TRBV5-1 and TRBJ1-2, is KAGVTQTPRYLIKTRGQQVTLSCSPISGHRSVSWYQQTPGQGLQFLFEYFSETQRNKGNFPGRFSGRQFSNSRSEMNVSTLELGDSALYLCASTKDPEGHGYTFGSGTRLTVV.

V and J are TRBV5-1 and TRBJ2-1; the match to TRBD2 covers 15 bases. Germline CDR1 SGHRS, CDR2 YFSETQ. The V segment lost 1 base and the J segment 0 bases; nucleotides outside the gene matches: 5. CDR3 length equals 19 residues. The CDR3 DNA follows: TGCGCCAGCAGCTTGCCGGGACTAGCGGGAGGTGGCTCCTACAATGAGCAGTTCTTC. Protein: CASSLPGLAGGGSYNEQFF.

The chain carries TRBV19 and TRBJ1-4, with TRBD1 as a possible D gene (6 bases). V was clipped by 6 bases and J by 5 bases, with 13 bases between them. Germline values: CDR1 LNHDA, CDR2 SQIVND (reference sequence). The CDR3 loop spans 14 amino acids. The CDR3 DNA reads TGTGCCAGTAGCAAAGGGGGGGAGAATGAAAAACTGTTTTTT. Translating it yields CASSKGGENEKLFF.

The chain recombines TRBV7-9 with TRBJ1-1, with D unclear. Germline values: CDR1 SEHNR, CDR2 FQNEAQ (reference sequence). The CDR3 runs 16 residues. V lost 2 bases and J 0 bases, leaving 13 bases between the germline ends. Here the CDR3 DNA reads TGTGCCAGCAGCTTATTTGGCAGGATCATGAACACTGAAGCTTTCTTT. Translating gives CASSLFGRIMNTEAFF.

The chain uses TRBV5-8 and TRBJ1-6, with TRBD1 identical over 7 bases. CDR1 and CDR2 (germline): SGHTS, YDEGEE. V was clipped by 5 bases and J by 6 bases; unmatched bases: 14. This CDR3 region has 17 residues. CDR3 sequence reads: CASSSTGTGTANSPLHF. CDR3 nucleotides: TGTGCCAGCAGTTCAACCGGCACCGGGACAGCTAATTCACCCCTCCACTTT.

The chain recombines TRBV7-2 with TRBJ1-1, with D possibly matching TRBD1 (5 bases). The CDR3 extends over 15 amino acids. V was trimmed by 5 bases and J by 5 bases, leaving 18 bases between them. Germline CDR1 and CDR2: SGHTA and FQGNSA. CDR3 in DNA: TGTGCCAGCAGCCAGGCCAGGGCCCCGAGGACTGAAGCTTTCTTT. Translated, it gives CASSQARAPRTEAFF.

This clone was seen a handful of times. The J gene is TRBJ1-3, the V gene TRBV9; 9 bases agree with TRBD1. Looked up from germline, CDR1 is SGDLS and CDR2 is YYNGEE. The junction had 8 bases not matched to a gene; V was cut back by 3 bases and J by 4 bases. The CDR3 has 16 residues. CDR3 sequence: CASSERGTGRGNTIYF. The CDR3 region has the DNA TGTGCCAGCAGCGAACGGGGGACAGGGCGAGGAAACACCATATATTTT. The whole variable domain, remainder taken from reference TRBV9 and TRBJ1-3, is DSGVTQTPKHLITATGQRVTLRCSPRSGDLSVYWYQQSLDQGLQFLIQYYNGEERAKGNILERFSAQQFPDLHSELNLSSLELGDSALYFCASSERGTGRGNTIYFGEGSWLTVV.

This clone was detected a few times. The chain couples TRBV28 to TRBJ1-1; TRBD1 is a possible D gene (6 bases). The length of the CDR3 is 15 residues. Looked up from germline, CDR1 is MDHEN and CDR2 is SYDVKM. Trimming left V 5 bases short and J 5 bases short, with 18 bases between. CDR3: CASSNFRGVATEAFF. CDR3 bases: TGTGCCAGCAGTAACTTCAGGGGAGTAGCGACTGAAGCTTTCTTT.

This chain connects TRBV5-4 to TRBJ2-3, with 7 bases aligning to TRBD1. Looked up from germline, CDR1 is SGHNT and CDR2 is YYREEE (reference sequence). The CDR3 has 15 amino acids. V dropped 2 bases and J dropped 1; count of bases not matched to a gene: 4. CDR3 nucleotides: TGTGCCAGCAGCTTCCAAACAGGGGGCACAGATACGCAGTATTTT. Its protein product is CASSFQTGGTDTQYF. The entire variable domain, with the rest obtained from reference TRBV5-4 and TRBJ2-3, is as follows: ETGVTQSPTHLIKTRGQQVTLRCSSQSGHNTVSWYQQALGQGPQFIFQYYREEENGRGNFPPRFSGLQFPNYSSELNVNALELDDSALYLCASSFQTGGTDTQYFGPGTRLTVL.

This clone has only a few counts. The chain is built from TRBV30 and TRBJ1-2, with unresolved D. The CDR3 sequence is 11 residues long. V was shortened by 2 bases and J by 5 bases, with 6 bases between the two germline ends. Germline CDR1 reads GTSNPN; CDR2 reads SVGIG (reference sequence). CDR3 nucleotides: TGTGCCTGGAGTCTTCGGTATGGCTACACCTTC. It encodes CAWSLRYGYTF.

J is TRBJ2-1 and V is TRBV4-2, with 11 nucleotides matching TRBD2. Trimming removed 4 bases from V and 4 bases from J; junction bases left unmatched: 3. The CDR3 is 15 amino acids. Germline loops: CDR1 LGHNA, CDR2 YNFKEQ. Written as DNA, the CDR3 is TGTGCCAGCAGCCTCACTAGCGGGAGTTACAATGAGCAGTTCTTC. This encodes CASSLTSGSYNEQFF.

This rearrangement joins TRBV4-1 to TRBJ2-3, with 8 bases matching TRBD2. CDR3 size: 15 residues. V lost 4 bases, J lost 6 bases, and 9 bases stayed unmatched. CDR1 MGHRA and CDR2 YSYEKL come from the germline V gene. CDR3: CASSPGGAAGDTQYF. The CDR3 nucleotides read TGCGCCAGCAGCCCGGGGGGGGCTGCCGGCGATACGCAGTATTTT.

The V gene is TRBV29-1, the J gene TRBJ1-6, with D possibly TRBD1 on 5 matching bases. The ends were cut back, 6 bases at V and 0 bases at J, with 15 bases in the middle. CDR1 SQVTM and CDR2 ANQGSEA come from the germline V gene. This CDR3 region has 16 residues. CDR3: CSVISRGGSYNSPLHF. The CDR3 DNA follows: TGCAGCGTAATAAGTCGGGGGGGCTCCTATAATTCACCCCTCCACTTT. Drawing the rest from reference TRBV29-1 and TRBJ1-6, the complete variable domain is SAVISQKPSRDICQRGTSLTIQCQVDSQVTMMFWYRQQPGQSLTLIATANQGSEATYESGFVIDKFPISRPNLTFSTLTVSNMSPEDSSIYLCSVISRGGSYNSPLHFGNGTRLTVT.

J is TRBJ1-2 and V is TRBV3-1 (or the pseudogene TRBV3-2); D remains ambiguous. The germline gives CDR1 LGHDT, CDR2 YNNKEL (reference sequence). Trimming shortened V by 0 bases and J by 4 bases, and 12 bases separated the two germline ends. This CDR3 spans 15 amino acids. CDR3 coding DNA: TGTGCCAGCAGCCAAGATCTCGTGCAGATCTATGGCTACACCTTC. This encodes CASSQDLVQIYGYTF.

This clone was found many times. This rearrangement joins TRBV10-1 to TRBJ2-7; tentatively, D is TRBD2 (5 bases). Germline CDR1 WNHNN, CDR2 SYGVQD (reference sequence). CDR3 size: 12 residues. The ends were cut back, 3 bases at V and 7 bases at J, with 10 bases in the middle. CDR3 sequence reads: CASSDLRGEQYF. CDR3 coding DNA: TGCGCCAGCAGTGACCTCAGAGGGGAGCAGTACTTC.

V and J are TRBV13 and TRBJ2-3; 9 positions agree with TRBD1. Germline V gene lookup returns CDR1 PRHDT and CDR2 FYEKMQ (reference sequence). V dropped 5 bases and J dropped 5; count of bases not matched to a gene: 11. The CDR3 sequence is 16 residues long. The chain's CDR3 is CASSRETGTGRDTQYF. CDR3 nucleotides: TGTGCCAGCAGCCGAGAAACCGGGACAGGGAGAGATACGCAGTATTTT.

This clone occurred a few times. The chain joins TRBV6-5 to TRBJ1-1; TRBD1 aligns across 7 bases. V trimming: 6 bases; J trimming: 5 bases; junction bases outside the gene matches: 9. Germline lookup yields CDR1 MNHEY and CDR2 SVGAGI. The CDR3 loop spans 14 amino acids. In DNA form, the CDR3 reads TGTGCCAGCAGAAAACCGGGACAGCTGACTGAAGCTTTCTTT. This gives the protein CASRKPGQLTEAFF.

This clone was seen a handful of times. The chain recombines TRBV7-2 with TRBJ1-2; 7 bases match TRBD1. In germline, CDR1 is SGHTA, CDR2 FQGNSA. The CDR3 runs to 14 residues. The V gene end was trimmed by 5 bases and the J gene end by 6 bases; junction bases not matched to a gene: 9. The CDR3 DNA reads TGTGCCAGCAGCCCACAGGGGATTAGCCATGGCTACACCTTC. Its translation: CASSPQGISHGYTF.

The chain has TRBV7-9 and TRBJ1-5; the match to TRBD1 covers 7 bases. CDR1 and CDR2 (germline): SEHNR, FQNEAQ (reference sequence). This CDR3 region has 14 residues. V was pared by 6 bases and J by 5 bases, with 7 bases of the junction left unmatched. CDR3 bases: TGTGCCAGCAGATCAACAGGGGCGGATCAGCCCCAGCATTTT. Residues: CASRSTGADQPQHF.

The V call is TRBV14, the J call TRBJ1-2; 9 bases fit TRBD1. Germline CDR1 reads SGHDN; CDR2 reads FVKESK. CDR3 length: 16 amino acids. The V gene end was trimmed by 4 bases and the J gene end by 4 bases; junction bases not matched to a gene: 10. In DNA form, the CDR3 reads TGTGCCAGCAGCCCTTCCCAGGGGACAGGGCCCTATGGCTACACCTTC. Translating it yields CASSPSQGTGPYGYTF.

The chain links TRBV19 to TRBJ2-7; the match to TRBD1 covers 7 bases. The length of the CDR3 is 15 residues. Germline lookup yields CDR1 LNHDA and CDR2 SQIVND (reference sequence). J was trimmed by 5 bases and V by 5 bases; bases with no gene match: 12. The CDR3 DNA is TGTGCCAGTAGTTCCCACAGGGGATCCGTGGACGAGCAGTACTTC. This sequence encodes CASSSHRGSVDEQYF.

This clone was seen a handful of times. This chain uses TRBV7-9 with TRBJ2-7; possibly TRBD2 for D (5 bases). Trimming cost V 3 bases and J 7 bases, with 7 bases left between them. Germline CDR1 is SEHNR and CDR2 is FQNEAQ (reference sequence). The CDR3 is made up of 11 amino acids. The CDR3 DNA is TGTGCCAGCAGCTTGGGAGAGGAGCAGTACTTC. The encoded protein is CASSLGEEQYF. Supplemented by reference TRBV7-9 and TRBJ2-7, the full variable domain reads DTGVSQNPRHKITKRGQNVTFRCDPISEHNRLYWYRQTLGQGPEFLTYFQNEAQLEKSRLLSDRFSAERPKGSFSTLEIQRTEQGDSAMYLCASSLGEEQYFGPGTRLTVT.

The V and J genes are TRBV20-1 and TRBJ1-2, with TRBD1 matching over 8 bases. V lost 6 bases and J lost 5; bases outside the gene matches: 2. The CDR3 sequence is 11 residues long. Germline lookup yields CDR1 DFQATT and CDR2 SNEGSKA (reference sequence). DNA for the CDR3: TGCAGTGCAGGACAGGGATATGGCTACACCTTC. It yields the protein CSAGQGYGYTF.

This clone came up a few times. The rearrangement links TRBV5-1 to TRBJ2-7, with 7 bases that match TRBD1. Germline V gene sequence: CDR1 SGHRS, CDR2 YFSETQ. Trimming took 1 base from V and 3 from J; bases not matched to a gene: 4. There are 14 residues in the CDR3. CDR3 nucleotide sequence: TGCGCCAGCAGCTTGTGGCCAGGGGGCTACGAGCAGTACTTC. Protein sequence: CASSLWPGGYEQYF.